The 4 T cell receptor beta chains below come from one sample, sequenced in a study of cytomegalovirus exposure and HLA in healthy donors. Primers for the PCR totalled 60 Vbeta and 13 Jbeta. Produced via immunoSEQ multiplex PCR; TCRdb's table is partial and in-frame only. The top ten hold 2.5% to 3% of the sample, which has 200,000 to 250,000 clones, 77% seen once. The material sequenced was PBMCs. The receptors shown here come from a woman aged 60 to 75 in good health and CMV-seropositive.

The J gene is TRBJ2-7, the V gene TRBV6-1; TRBD2 might be the D (6 bases). In germline, CDR1 is MNHNS, CDR2 SASEGT. Trimming took 8 bases from V and 5 from J, leaving 22 bases between them. The CDR3 has 15 residues. The CDR3 loop reads CASGNWQGASDEQYF. CDR3 nucleotide sequence: TGTGCCAGCGGGAATTGGCAGGGAGCTAGCGACGAGCAGTACTTC.

The chain couples TRBV18 to TRBJ1-6, with D perhaps TRBD1 (6 bases). The length of the CDR3 is 15 residues. The germline V gene has CDR1 KGHSH and CDR2 LQKENI. The V end was cut by 2 bases, the J end by 4 bases, with 9 bases between. In DNA, the CDR3 is TGTGCCAGCTCACCAGGGGGCCCTTATAATTCACCCCTCCACTTT. It yields the protein CASSPGGPYNSPLHF.

Only a few counts were recorded for this clone. This sequence joins TRBV15 and TRBJ1-1, with 9 positions matching TRBD1. CDR3 size: 14 residues. Germline lookup yields CDR1 LNHNV and CDR2 YYDKDF (reference sequence). V shed 3 bases, J shed 4 bases, and the junction held 3 bases outside the gene matches. For the CDR3, the DNA is TGTGCCACCAGCAGCTTGACAGGGGGCACTGAAGCTTTCTTT. Amino acids: CATSSLTGGTEAFF.

This clone was recorded once. V gene TRBV4-1 combines with J gene TRBJ2-3; D may be TRBD2 (5 bases). This CDR3 region has 14 residues. V lost 1 base, J lost 8 bases, and 13 bases lay in between. The germline V gene has CDR1 MGHRA and CDR2 YSYEKL. CDR3 sequence: CASSQAVWESTQYF. The CDR3 DNA reads as TGCGCCAGCAGCCAAGCAGTGTGGGAGAGTACGCAGTATTTT.